This T cell receptor beta chain was sequenced during a study of T cell responses to AZD1222 COVID-19 vaccine. General study findings and limits: A mostly white British donor set with more females was recruited, and clonal diversity was possibly underestimated. Per reports, nearly half of all spike-specific TCRs target regions that are unmutated in variants. Spike-specific TCR breadth and depth rose after two AZD1222 doses.

As to this clone: Antigen specificity is unknown.

This CDR3 has 16 amino acids. Trimming took 6 bases from V and 5 from J; bases not matched to a gene: 13. Germline V gene lookup returns CDR1 MNHEY and CDR2 SMNVEV (reference sequence). The method was immunoSEQ multiplex PCR; TCRdb's version includes in-frame clones alone and lacks a portion of them. The data show some 160,000 clones, around 94% seen once. V is TRBV27 and J is TRBJ2-7, with TRBD1 matching over 10 bases. This sequence originates from an adult in good health. The sequencing used peripheral blood, collected on day 0 of AZD1222 vaccination. The CDR3, as DNA: TGTGCCAGCAGCCGAGGCACCGGGACAGGGGTTCACGAGCAGTACTTC. It translates to CASSRGTGTGVHEQYF.